This TCR beta chain is from a study of neurological immune-mediated disorders. One entry per CDR3 protein, called by TCRdb with MiXCR from the 5' RACE reads. This table has about 15,000 distinct CDR3 sequences, more than 3% appearing once. The sequence was collected from a woman in her thirties or forties in good health. Sequencing input: CD8+ T cells from blood.

Written as DNA, the CDR3 is TGTGCCAGCAGCTCCAATGCCAATGAGCAGTTCTTC. Its translation: CASSSNANEQFF. This chain uses TRBV9 with TRBJ2-1; no clear D. The CDR3 is made up of 12 amino acids. Germline V gene lookup returns CDR1 SGDLS and CDR2 YYNGEE. Trimming took 4 bases from V and 6 from J, leaving 8 bases between them.